The TCR beta chain described here comes from a study of T-cell reconstitution after alpha-beta-depleted transplantation in children. This clonotype was seen a handful of times. The V gene's germline CDR1 is SGHRS and CDR2 YFSETQ. The CDR3 extends over 15 amino acids. The V segment lost 2 bases and the J segment 5 bases; nucleotides outside the gene matches: 5. The library targeted TCRbeta and was prepared with unique molecular identifiers. TCRdb reprocessed the PCR reads via MiXCR and lists one record per CDR3 protein. Of some 500,000 distinct CDR3 sequences in the sample, 18% were seen once. The sequencing here drew on PBMCs from the stem cell graft donor, taken from the stem cell graft. The rearrangement joins TRBV5-1 to TRBJ2-1; 9 bases match TRBD2. The clonotype comes from a human donor who donated a stem cell graft to a child with acute lymphoblastic leukemia. CDR3 bases: TGCGCCAGCAGCTTCGCGGGAGGGAATGACAATGAGCAGTTCTTC. Encoded protein: CASSFAGGNDNEQFF.